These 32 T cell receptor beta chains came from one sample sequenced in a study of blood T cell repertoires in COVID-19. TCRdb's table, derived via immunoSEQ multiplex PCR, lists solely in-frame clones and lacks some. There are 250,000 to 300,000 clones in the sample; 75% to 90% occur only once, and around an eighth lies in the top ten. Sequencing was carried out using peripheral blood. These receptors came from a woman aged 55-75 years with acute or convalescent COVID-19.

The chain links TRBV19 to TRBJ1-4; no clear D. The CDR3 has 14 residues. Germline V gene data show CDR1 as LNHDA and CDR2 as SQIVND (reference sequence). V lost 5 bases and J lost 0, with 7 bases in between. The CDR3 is CASSETSTNEKLFF. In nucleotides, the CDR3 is TGTGCCAGTAGTGAGACTTCAACTAATGAAAAACTGTTTTTT.

CDR3 region: CASSRDRGNSYEQYF. CDR3 bases: TGCGCCAGCAGCAGGGACAGGGGGAACTCCTACGAGCAGTACTTC. This chain links TRBV5-1 with TRBJ2-7; 11 bases line up with TRBD1. There are 15 residues in the CDR3. V lost 4 bases to trimming and J lost 0 bases; unmatched junction nucleotides: 3. CDR1 and CDR2 (germline): SGHRS, YFSETQ.

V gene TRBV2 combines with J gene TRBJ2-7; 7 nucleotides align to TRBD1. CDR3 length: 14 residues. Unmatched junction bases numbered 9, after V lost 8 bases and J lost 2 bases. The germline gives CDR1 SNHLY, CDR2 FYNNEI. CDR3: CASQDRSGAYEQYF. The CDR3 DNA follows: TGTGCCAGCCAGGACAGGTCCGGGGCCTACGAGCAGTACTTC.

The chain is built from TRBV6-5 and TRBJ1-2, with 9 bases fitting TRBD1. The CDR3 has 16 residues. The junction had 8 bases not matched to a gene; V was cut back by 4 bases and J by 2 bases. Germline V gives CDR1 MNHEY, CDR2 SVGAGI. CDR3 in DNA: TGTGCCAGCAGTTCCGTCTCACAGGGGGCGAACTATGGCTACACCTTC. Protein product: CASSSVSQGANYGYTF.

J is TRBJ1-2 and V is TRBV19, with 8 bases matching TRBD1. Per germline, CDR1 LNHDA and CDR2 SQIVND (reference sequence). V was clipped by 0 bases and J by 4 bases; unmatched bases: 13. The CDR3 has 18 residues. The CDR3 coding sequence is TGTGCCAGTAGTATAGATCAAATCGGACAGGGCGTGACCTATGGCTACACCTTC. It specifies CASSIDQIGQGVTYGYTF.

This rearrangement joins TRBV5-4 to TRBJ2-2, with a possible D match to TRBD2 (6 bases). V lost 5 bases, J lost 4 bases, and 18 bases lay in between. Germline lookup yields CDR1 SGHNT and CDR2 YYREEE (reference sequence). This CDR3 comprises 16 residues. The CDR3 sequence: CASRAREGRSTGELFF. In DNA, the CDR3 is TGTGCCAGCAGAGCTCGGGAAGGGAGGAGCACCGGGGAGCTGTTTTTT.

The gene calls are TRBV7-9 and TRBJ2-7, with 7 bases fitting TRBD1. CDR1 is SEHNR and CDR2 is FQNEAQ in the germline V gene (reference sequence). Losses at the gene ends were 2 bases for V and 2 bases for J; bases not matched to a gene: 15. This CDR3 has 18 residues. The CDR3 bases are TGTGCCAGCAGCTTATCAACTTTTGGACAGGAGAAAACCTACGAGCAGTACTTC. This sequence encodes CASSLSTFGQEKTYEQYF.

CDR3 in amino acids: CSVEDRRGRTGELFF. Written as DNA, the CDR3 is TGCAGCGTTGAAGATCGTAGGGGGCGTACCGGGGAGCTGTTTTTT. This sequence joins TRBV29-1 and TRBJ2-2; 7 positions agree with TRBD1. Trimming removed 0 bases from V and 5 bases from J; junction bases left unmatched: 6. The CDR3 is 15 residues long. Per germline, CDR1 SQVTM and CDR2 ANQGSEA.

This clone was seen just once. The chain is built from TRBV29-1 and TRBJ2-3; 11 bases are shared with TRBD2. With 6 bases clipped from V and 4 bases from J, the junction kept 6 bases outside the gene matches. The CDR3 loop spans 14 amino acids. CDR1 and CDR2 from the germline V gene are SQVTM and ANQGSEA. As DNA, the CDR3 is TGCAGCGTACCTTCTAGCGGGGGGTCAGATACGCAGTATTTT. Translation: CSVPSSGGSDTQYF.

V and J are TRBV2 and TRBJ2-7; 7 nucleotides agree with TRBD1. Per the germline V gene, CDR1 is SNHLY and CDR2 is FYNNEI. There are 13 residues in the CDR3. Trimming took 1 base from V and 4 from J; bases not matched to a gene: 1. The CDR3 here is CASSEGTGYEQYF. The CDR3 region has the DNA TGTGCCAGCAGTGAAGGGACAGGTTACGAGCAGTACTTC.

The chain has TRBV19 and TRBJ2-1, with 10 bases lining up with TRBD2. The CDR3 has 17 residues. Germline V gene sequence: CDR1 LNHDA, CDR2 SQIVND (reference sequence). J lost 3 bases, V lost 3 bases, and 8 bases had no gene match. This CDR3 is CASSMNLAGVGYNEQFF. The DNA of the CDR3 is TGTGCCAGTAGTATGAACCTAGCGGGAGTGGGCTACAATGAGCAGTTCTTC.

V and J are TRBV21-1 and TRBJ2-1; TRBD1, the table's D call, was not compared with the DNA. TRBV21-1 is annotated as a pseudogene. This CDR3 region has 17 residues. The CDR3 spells CASSKRSGTGFVYEQFF. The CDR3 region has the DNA TGTGCCAGCAGCAAAAGATCCGGGACAGGGTTTGTGTATGAGCAGTTCTTC.

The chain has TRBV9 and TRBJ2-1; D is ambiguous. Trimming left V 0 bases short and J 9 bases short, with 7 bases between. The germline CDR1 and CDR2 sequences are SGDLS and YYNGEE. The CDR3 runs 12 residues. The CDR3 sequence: CASSVARGEQFF. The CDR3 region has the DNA TGTGCCAGCAGCGTAGCCAGAGGTGAGCAGTTCTTC.

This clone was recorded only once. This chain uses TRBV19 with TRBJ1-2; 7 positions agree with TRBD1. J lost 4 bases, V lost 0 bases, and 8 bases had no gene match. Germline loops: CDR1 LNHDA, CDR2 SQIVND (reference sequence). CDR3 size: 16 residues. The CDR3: CASSIEGGGGAYGYTF. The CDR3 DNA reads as TGTGCCAGTAGTATAGAAGGTGGAGGGGGCGCCTATGGCTACACCTTC.

CDR3 in DNA: TGTGCCAGCAGCTTTTTTCCGGGGAAAGAGACCCAGTACTTC. Amino acids: CASSFFPGKETQYF. The rearrangement links TRBV5-4 to TRBJ2-5, with a weak D call TRBD2 (5 bases). The CDR3 is 14 residues long. V dropped 2 bases and J dropped 3 bases, with 11 bases sitting between them. Germline CDR1 is SGHNT and CDR2 is YYREEE (reference sequence). The complete variable domain, with remaining parts taken from reference TRBV5-4 and TRBJ2-5, reads ETGVTQSPTHLIKTRGQQVTLRCSSQSGHNTVSWYQQALGQGPQFIFQYYREEENGRGNFPPRFSGLQFPNYSSELNVNALELDDSALYLCASSFFPGKETQYFGPGTRLLVL.

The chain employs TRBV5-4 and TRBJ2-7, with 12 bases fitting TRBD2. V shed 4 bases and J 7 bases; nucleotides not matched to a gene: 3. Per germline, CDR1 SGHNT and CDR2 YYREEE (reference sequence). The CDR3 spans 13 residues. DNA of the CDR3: TGTGCCAGCAGCCTAGGACTAGCGGGGGAGCAGTACTTC. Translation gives CASSLGLAGEQYF.

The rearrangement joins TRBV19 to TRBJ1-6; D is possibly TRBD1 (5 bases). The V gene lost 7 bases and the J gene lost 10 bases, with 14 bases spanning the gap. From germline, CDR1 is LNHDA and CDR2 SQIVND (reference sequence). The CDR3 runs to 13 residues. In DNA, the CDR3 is TGTGCCAGTAAACGGGGGTTGGGGTCACCCCTCCACTTT. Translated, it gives CASKRGLGSPLHF.

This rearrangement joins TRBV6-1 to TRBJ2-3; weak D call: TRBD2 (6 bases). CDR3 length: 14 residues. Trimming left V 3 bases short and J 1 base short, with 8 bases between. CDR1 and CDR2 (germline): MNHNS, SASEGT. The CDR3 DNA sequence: TGTGCCAGCAGTGAGGGAGGAGGCACAGATACGCAGTATTTT. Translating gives CASSEGGGTDTQYF.

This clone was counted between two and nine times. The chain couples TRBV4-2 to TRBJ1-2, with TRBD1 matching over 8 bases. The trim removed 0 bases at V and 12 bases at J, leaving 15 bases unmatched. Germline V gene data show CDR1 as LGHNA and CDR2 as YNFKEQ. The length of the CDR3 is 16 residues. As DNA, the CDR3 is TGTGCCAGCAGCCAAGATTTGGGGACAGGTGCCTCCTGGAACACCTTC. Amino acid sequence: CASSQDLGTGASWNTF.

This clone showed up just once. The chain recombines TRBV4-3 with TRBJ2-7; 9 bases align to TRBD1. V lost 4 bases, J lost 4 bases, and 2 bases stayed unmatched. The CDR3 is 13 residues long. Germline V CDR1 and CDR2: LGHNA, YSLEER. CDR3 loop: CASSRDREYEQYF. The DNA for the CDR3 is TGCGCCAGCAGCCGGGACAGGGAATACGAGCAGTACTTC.

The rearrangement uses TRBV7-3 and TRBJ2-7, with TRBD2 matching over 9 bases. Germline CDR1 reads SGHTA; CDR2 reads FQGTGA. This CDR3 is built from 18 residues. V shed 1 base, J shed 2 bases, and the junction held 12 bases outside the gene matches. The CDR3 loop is CASSLKGLGAGGPYEQYF. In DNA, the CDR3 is TGTGCCAGCAGCTTAAAGGGGCTCGGGGCGGGAGGGCCCTACGAGCAGTACTTC.

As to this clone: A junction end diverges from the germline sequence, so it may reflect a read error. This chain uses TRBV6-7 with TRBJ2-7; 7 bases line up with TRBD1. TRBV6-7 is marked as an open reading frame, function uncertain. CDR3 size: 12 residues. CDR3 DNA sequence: TGTGCCAGCAGCTCTTTAGGGGTGACAGGGCCCTTC. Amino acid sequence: CASSSLGVTGPF.

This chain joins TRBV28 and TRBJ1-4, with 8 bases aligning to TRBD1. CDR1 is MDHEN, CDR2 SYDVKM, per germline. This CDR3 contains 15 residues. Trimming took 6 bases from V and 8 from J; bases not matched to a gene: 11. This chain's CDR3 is CASSQQTGVGEKLFF. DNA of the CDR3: TGTGCCAGCAGCCAACAGACAGGGGTGGGCGAAAAACTGTTTTTT. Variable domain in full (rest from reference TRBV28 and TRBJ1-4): DVKVTQSSRYLVKRTGEKVFLECVQDMDHENMFWYRQDPGLGLRLIYFSYDVKMKEKGDIPEGYSVSREKKERFSLILESASTNQTSMYLCASSQQTGVGEKLFFGSGTQLSVL.

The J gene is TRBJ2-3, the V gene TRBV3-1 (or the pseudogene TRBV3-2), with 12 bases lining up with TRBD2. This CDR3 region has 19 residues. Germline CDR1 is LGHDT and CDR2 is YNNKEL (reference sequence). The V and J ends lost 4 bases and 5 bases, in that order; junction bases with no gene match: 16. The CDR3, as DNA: TGTGCCAGCAGCCGCGCTGGGGCTTGGCTAGCGGGGGGGATAGATACGCAGTATTTT. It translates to CASSRAGAWLAGGIDTQYF.

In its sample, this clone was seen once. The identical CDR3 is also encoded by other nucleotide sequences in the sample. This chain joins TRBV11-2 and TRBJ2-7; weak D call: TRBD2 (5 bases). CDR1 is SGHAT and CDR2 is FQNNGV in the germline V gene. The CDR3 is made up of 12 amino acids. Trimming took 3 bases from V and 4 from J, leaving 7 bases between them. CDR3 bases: TGTGCCAGCAGCTTGGGAGTTTACGAGCAGTACTTC. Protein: CASSLGVYEQYF.

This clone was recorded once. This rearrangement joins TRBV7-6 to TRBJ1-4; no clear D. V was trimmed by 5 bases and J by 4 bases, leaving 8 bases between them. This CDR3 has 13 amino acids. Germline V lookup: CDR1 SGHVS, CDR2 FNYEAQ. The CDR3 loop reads CASSPRGNEKLFF. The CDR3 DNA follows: TGTGCCAGCAGCCCGCGCGGTAATGAAAAACTGTTTTTT.

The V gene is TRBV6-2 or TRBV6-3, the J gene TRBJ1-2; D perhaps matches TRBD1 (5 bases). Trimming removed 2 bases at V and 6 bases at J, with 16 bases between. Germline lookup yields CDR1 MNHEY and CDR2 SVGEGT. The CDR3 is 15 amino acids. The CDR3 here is CASSYGDWPAHGYTF. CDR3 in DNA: TGTGCCAGCAGTTACGGGGACTGGCCAGCTCATGGCTACACCTTC.

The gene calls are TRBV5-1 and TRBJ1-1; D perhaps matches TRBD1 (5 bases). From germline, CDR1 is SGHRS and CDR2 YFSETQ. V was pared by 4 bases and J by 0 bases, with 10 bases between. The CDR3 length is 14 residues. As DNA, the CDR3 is TGCGCCAGCAGCCCAGGGCTTTTGAACACTGAAGCTTTCTTT. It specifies CASSPGLLNTEAFF.

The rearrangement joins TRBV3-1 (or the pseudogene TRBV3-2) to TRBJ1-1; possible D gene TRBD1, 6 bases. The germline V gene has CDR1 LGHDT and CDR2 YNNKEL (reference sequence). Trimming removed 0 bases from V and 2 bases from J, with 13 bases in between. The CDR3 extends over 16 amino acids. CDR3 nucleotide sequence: TGTGCCAGCAGCCAAGATGGGGGCCCAAGAAACACTGAAGCTTTCTTT. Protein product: CASSQDGGPRNTEAFF.

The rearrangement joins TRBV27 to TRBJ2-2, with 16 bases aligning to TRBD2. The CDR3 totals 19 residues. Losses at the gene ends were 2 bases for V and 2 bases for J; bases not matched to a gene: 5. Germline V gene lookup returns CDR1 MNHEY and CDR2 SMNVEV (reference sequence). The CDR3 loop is CASSLRGLAGGPNTGELFF. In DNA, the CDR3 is TGTGCCAGCAGTTTAAGGGGACTAGCGGGGGGGCCAAACACCGGGGAGCTGTTTTTT.

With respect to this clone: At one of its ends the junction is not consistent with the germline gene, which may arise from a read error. The CDR3 DNA is TGCAGTGCTAGAGATAGGAGCGGGAGAGTCTTC. Protein sequence: CSARDRSGRVF. The rearrangement links TRBV20-1 to TRBJ2-1, with 8 positions matching TRBD2. Per the germline V gene, CDR1 is DFQATT and CDR2 is SNEGSKA (reference sequence). The CDR3 has 11 amino acids.

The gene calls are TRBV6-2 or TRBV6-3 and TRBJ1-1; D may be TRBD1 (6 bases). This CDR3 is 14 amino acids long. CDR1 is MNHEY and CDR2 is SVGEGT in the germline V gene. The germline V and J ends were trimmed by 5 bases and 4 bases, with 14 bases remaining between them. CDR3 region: CASSLTGPVTEAFF. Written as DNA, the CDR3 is TGTGCCAGCAGTCTGACAGGCCCTGTCACTGAAGCTTTCTTT.